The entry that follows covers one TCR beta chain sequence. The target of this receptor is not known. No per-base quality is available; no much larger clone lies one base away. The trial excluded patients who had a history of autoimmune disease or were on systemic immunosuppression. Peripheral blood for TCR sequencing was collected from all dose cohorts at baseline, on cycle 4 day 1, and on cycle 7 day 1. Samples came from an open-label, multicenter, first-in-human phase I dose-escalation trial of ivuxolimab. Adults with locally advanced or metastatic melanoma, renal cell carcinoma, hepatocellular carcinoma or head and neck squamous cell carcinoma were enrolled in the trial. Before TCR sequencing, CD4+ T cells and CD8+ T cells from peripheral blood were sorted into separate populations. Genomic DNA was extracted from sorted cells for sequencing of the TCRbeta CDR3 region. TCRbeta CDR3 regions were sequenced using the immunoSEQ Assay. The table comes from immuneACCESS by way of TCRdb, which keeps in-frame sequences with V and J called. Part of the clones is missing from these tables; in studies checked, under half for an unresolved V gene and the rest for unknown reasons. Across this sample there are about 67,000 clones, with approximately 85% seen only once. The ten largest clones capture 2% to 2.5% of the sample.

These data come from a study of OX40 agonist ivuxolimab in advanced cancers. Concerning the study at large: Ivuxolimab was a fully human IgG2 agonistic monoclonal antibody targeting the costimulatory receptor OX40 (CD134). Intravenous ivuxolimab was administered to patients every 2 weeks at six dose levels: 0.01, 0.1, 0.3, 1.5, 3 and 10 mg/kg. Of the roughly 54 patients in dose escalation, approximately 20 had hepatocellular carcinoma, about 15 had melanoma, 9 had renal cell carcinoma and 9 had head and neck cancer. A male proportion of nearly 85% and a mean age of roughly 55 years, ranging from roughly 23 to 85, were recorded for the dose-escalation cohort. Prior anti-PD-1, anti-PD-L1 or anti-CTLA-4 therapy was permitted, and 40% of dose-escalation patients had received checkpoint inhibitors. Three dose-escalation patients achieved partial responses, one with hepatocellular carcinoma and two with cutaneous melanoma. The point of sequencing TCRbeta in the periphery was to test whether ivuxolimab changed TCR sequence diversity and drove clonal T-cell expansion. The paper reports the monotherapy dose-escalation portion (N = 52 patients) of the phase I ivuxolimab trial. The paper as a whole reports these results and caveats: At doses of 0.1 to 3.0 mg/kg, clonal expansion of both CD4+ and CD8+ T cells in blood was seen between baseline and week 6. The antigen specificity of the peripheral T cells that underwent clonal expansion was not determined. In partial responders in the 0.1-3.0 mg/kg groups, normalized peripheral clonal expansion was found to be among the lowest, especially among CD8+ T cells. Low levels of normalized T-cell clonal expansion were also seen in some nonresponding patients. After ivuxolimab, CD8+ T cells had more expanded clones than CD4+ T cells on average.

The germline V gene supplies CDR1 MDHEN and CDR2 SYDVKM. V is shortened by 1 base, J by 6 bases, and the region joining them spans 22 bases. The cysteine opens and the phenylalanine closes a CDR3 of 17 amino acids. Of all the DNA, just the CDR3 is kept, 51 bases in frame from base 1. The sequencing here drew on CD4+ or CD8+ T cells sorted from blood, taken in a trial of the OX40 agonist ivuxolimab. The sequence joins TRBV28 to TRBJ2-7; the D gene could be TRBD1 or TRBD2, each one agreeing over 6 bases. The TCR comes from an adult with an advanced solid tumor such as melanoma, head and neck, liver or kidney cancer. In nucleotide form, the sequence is TGTGCCAGCAGTTTATATGGGGGGCAGGGTGAATTCTCCGAGCAGTACTTC. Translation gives CASSLYGGQGEFSEQYF.